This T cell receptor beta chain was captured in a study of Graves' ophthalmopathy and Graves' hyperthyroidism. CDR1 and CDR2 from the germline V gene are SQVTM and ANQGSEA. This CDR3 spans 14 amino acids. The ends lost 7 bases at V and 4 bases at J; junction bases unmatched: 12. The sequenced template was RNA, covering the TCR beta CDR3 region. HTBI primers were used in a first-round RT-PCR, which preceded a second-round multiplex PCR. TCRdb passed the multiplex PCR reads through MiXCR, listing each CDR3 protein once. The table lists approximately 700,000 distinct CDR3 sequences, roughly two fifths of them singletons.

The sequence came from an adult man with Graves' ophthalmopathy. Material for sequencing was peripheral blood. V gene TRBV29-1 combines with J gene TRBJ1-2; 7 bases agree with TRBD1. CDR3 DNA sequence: TGCAGCGGGGTTCTGACAGGGTTGAGCTATGGCTACACCTTC. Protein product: CSGVLTGLSYGYTF.